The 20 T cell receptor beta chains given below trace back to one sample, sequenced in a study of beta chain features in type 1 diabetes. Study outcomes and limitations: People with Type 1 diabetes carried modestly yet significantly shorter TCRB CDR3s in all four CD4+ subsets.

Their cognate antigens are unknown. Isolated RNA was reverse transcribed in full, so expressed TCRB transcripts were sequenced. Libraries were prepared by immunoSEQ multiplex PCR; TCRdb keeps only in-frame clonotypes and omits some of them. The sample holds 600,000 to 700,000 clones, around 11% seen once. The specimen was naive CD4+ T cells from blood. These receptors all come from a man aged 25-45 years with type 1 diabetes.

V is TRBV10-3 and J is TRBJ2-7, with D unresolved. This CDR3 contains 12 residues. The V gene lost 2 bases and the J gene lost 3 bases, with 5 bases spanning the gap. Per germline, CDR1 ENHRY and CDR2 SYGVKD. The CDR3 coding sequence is TGTGCCATCAGTGAGGAAAGCTACGAGCAGTACTTC. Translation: CAISEESYEQYF.

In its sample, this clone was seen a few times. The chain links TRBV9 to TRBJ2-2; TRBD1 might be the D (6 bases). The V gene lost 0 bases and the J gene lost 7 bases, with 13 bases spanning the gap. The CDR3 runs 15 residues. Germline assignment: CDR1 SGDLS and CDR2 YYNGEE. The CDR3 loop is CASSVAGQLNGELFF. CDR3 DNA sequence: TGTGCCAGCAGCGTAGCTGGACAGTTAAACGGGGAGCTGTTTTTT.

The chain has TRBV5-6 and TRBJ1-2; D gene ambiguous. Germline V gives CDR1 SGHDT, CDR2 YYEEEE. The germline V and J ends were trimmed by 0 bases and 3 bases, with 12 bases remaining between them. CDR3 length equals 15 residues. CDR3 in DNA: TGTGCCAGCAGCTTGGGAAGGCCGGACGACTATGGCTACACCTTC. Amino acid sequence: CASSLGRPDDYGYTF.

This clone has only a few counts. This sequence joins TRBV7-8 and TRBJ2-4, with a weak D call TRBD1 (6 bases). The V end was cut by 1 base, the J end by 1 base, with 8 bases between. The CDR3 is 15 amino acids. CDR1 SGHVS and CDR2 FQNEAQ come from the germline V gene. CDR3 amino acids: CASSLGQAAKNIQYF. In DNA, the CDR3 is TGTGCCAGCAGCTTAGGACAGGCGGCCAAAAACATTCAGTACTTC.

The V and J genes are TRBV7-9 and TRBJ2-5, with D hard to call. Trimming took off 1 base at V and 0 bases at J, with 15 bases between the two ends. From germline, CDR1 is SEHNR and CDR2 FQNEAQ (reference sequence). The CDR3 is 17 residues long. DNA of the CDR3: TGTGCCAGCAGCTTAGATGGGCTATCCCAGTACCAAGAGACCCAGTACTTC. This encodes CASSLDGLSQYQETQYF.

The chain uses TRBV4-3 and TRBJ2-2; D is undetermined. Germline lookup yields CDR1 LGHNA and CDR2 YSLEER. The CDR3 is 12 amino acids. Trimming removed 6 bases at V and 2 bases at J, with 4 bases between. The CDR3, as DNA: TGCGCCAGCAGTCAAAACACCGGGGAGCTGTTTTTT. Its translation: CASSQNTGELFF.

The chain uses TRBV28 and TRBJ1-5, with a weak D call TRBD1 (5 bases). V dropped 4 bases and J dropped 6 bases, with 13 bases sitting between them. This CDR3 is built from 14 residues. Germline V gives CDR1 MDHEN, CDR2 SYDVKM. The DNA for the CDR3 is TGTGCCAGCAGTTCGGGACTGGTGGGTCAGCCCCAGCATTTT. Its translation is CASSSGLVGQPQHF.

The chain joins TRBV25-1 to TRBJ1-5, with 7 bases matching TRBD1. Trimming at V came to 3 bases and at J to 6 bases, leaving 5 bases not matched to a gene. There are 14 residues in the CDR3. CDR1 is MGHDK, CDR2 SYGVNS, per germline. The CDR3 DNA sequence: TGTGCCAGCAGTGAGGCAGGGGGGAGTCAGCCCCAGCATTTT. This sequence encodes CASSEAGGSQPQHF. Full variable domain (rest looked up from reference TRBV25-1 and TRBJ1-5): EADIYQTPRYLVIGTGKKITLECSQTMGHDKMYWYQQDPGMELHLIHYSYGVNSTEKGDLSSESTVSRIRTEHFPLTLESARPSHTSQYLCASSEAGGSQPQHFGDGTRLSIL.

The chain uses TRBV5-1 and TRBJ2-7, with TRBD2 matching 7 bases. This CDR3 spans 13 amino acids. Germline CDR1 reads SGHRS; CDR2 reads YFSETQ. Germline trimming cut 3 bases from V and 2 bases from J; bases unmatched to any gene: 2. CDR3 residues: CASSSTSAYEQYF. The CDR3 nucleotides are TGCGCCAGCAGCTCCACTAGCGCCTACGAGCAGTACTTC.

The DNA of the CDR3 is TGTGCCAGCAGTTCAGAATCCCTGGGACGCCCCGAGCAGTTCTTC. Protein product: CASSSESLGRPEQFF. The chain joins TRBV27 to TRBJ2-1; D possibly uses TRBD1 or TRBD2 (5 bases each). The CDR3 consists of 15 residues. V was pared by 4 bases and J by 10 bases, with 20 bases between. Germline V gives CDR1 MNHEY, CDR2 SMNVEV (reference sequence).

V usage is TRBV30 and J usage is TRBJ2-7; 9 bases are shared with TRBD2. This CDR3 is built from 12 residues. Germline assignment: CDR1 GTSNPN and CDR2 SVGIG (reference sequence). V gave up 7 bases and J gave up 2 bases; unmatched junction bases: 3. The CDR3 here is CAYSGGPYEQYF. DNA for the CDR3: TGTGCCTATAGCGGGGGTCCCTACGAGCAGTACTTC.

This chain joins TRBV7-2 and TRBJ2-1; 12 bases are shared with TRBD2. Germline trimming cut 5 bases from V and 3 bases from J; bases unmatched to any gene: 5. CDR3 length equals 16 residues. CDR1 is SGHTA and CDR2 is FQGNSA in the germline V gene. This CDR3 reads CASSLRLAGVYNEQFF. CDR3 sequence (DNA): TGTGCCAGCAGCCTCCGACTAGCGGGGGTCTACAATGAGCAGTTCTTC.

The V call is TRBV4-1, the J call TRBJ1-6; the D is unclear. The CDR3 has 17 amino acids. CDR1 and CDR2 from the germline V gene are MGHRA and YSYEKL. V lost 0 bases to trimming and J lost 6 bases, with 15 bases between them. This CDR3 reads CASSQDPPRRANSPLHF. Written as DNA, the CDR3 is TGCGCCAGCAGCCAAGACCCCCCTCGAAGGGCTAATTCACCCCTCCACTTT.

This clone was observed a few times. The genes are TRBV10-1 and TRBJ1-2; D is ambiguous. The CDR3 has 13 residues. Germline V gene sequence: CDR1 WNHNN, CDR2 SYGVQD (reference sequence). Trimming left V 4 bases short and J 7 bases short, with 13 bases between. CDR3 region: CASSGTFTSGYTF. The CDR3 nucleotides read TGCGCCAGCAGTGGGACTTTTACCTCTGGCTACACCTTC.

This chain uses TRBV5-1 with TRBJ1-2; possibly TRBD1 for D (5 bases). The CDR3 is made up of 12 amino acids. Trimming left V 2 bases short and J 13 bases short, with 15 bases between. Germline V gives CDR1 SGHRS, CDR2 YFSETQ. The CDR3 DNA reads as TGCGCCAGCAGCTTTGGGCAGGGTGGATGCACCTTC. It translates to CASSFGQGGCTF. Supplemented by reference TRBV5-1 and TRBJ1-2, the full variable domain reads KAGVTQTPRYLIKTRGQQVTLSCSPISGHRSVSWYQQTPGQGLQFLFEYFSETQRNKGNFPGRFSGRQFSNSRSEMNVSTLELGDSALYLCASSFGQGGCTFGSGTRLTVV.

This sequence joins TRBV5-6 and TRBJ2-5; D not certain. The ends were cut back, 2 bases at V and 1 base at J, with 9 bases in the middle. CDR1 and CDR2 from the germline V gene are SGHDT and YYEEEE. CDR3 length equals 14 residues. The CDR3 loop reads CASSFGVAQETQYF. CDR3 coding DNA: TGTGCCAGCAGCTTTGGCGTCGCCCAAGAGACCCAGTACTTC.

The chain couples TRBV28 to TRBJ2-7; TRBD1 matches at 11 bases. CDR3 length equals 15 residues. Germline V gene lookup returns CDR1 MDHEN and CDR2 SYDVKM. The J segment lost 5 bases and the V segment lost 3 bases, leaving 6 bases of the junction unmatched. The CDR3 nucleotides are TGTGCCAGCAGTTTTACCGGACAGGGGGCCGACGAGCAGTACTTC. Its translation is CASSFTGQGADEQYF.

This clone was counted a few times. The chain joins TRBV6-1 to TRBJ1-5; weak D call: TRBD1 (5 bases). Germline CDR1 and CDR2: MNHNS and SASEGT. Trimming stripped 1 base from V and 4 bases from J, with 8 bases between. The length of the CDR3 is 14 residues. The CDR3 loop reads CASSEGGENQPQHF. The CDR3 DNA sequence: TGTGCCAGCAGTGAAGGAGGGGAGAATCAGCCCCAGCATTTT.

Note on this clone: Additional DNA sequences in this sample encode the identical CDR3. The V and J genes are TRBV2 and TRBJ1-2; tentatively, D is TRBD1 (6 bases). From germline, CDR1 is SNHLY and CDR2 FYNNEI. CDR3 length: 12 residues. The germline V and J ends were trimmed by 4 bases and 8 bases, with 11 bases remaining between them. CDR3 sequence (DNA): TGTGCCAGCAGTGCAGTCGGGGGCGGCTACACCTTC. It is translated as CASSAVGGGYTF.

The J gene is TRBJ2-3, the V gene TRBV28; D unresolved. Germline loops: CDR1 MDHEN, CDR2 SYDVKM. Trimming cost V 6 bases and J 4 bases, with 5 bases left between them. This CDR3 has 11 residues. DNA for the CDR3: TGTGCCAGCAGCCTATCAGATACGCAGTATTTT. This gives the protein CASSLSDTQYF.